This TCR beta chain was observed in a study of early T cells in non-severe SARS-CoV-2 infection (TCRdb year 2021). Study-wide context: Because TCR sequencing relied on bulk RNA taken from unsorted whole blood, pairing of alpha and beta chains was not possible.

The library came from 5' RACE. Instrument used: NextSeq 500. To correct for sequencing error and PCR bias, the TCR library protocol tagged individual cDNA molecules with unique molecular identifiers. Sequencing covered both TCR alpha and beta chains, and within each sample the abundances of alpha and beta sequences were tightly co-correlated. The authors' pipeline ran thus. Decombinator V4 was used to annotate the V gene, J gene and CDR3 of the TCR sequences. Expanded TCRs were defined as changing significantly between any two time points under a Poisson model with p below 0.0001. TCR abundances were normalised to the total number of TCRs sequenced per sample and expressed as counts per million. TRAV1-2 paired with TRAJ12, TRAJ20 or TRAJ33 defined MAIT TCRs, while TRAV10 paired with TRAJ18 defined iNKT TCRs. VDJdb, accessed on 1 November 2021, was searched for TCRs annotated for CMV, EBV and SARS-CoV-2, and TCRs annotated for more than one antigen were excluded. TCRdb passed the public sequencing reads through fastp at Q25 and MiXCR, retaining productive beta sequences. Entries are consolidated by CDR3 protein sequence, retaining the most common genes and DNA. The V and J calls were determined by TCRdb, not by the authors. For this sample the table gives 45,000 or so distinct CDR3 sequences, of which around 9.9% were detected only once. About 9.6% of the sample is in the top ten clones.

A case-control design nested within a healthcare worker cohort in London, UK, was used, with weekly nasopharyngeal swab PCR tests and blood sampling performed. Healthcare workers were recruited during the week of the UK lockdown, between 23 and 31 March 2020, and followed weekly for up to about 15 weeks. The cysteine opens and the phenylalanine closes a CDR3 of 15 amino acids. Kept here is only the CDR3 DNA, which spans 45 bases and is read in frame from base 1. The germline V gene specifies SQVTM as CDR1 and ANQGSEA as CDR2. In regard to this clonotype: Its target antigen remains unknown. An end of the junction differs from the germline gene, which may be a read error.

Results the study describes overall, beyond this receptor: VDJdb matching was skewed toward anti-spike CD8 responses and likely underestimated virus-specific expansions by missing private and CD4 specificities.

The sample was whole blood. The chain was built from TRBV29-1 and TRBJ2-3; the D gene cannot be named for sure. The origin of this receptor is an adult who was a healthcare worker with PCR-confirmed SARS-CoV-2 infection or an uninfected control (not recorded which). The CDR3: CSVEDYGVSIDTQYF. The nucleotide sequence is TGCAGCGTTGAAGATTATGGGGTTAGCATAGATACGCAGTATTTT.